This T cell receptor beta chain was documented in a study of cytomegalovirus exposure and HLA in healthy donors. PCR used 60 Vbeta primers and 13 Jbeta primers. Clones were read by immunoSEQ multiplex PCR, and TCRdb kept only the in-frame ones, dropping some. Of 150,000 to 170,000 clones listed, roughly 80% are singletons. Study conclusions and caveats: Associated with cytomegalovirus, according to the listing, were about 160 TCR beta chains. Earlier results showed most TCR beta V segments being productive about 90% or about 30% of the time.

Concerning this clone: Its cognate antigen is unknown.

This CDR3 spans 14 amino acids. The germline V and J ends were trimmed by 4 bases and 4 bases, with 13 bases remaining between them. The germline V gene encodes CDR1 SGDLS and CDR2 YYNGEE. V usage is TRBV9 and J usage is TRBJ2-3; D remains ambiguous. The receptor was isolated from a man aged 18 to 29 in good health and CMV-seronegative. Sequencing was carried out using PBMCs. CDR3 sequence reads: CASSPQVRADTQYF. The CDR3 bases are TGTGCCAGCAGCCCCCAGGTACGAGCAGATACGCAGTATTTT.